What follows are 8 T cell receptor beta chains derived from one specimen sequenced in a study of OX40 agonist ivuxolimab in advanced cancers. Using immunoSEQ multiplex PCR, the repertoire was profiled, and TCRdb retains in-frame clones only, with some absent. The sample holds 55,000 to 65,000 clones, around 93% seen once. Sequencing used CD4+ or CD8+ T cells sorted from blood, obtained in a trial of the OX40 agonist ivuxolimab. The receptor set was obtained from an adult with an advanced solid tumor such as melanoma, head and neck, liver or kidney cancer.

This chain uses TRBV11-1 with TRBJ2-7; perhaps TRBD2 as D (5 bases). The V gene lost 1 base and the J gene lost 0 bases, with 10 bases spanning the gap. CDR3 size: 15 residues. Germline-derived CDR1 and CDR2 are SGHAT and FQDESV (reference sequence). This chain's CDR3 is CASSLEAGGSYEQYF. CDR3 sequence (DNA): TGTGCCAGCAGCTTAGAGGCGGGTGGCTCCTACGAGCAGTACTTC.

The genes are TRBV7-9 and TRBJ2-1, with TRBD2 identical over 8 bases. This CDR3 contains 19 residues. V gave up 3 bases and J gave up 6 bases; unmatched junction bases: 19. Germline CDR1 reads SEHNR; CDR2 reads FQNEAQ (reference sequence). The CDR3 protein is CASSFQGQRLARTLNEQFF. The CDR3 region has the DNA TGTGCCAGCAGCTTTCAGGGACAACGACTAGCGAGAACACTCAATGAGCAGTTCTTC.

The chain has TRBV13 and TRBJ2-1, with D uncertain. The germline gives CDR1 PRHDT, CDR2 FYEKMQ (reference sequence). Deletions cut 5 bases from V and 9 bases from J, with 11 bases between. This CDR3 spans 12 amino acids. Here the CDR3 reads CASSGPVGEQFF. In DNA form, the CDR3 reads TGTGCCAGCAGCGGCCCGGTTGGTGAGCAGTTCTTC.

The genes are TRBV7-2 and TRBJ1-6; possibly TRBD1 for D (5 bases). The CDR3 spans 15 residues. The V gene's germline CDR1 is SGHTA and CDR2 FQGNSA. V gave up 1 base and J gave up 9 bases, with 13 bases separating them. The CDR3 loop is CASSLVGTQGSPLHF. CDR3 sequence (DNA): TGTGCCAGCAGCTTAGTGGGGACCCAAGGTTCACCCCTCCACTTT. Together with reference TRBV7-2 and TRBJ1-6, the CDR3 gives the full variable domain: GAGVSQSPSNKVTEKGKDVELRCDPISGHTALYWYRQSLGQGLEFLIYFQGNSAPDKSGLPSDRFSAERTGGSVSTLTIQRTQQEDSAVYLCASSLVGTQGSPLHFGNGTRLTVT.

A single count supports this clone. The J gene is TRBJ2-3, the V gene TRBV2; 14 bases map to TRBD2. The CDR3 is 15 amino acids. CDR1 is SNHLY, CDR2 FYNNEI, per germline. Germline trimming cut 8 bases from V and 5 bases from J; bases unmatched to any gene: 6. The CDR3 DNA reads as TGTGCCAGCGGGGGACTAGCGGGAGCGGGAGATACGCAGTATTTT. Protein product: CASGGLAGAGDTQYF.

The J gene is TRBJ1-5, the V gene TRBV30, with a weak D call TRBD1 (5 bases). Germline-derived CDR1 and CDR2 are GTSNPN and SVGIG (reference sequence). This CDR3 has 13 amino acids. The germline V and J ends were trimmed by 0 bases and 7 bases, with 10 bases remaining between them. The CDR3 DNA follows: TGTGCCTGGAGTGTACGACAGTACCAGCCCCAGCATTTT. Its protein is CAWSVRQYQPQHF.

The gene calls are TRBV2 and TRBJ1-4; 9 bases fit TRBD1. From germline, CDR1 is SNHLY and CDR2 FYNNEI. The CDR3 sequence is 15 residues long. Trimming removed 6 bases from V and 4 bases from J; junction bases left unmatched: 6. The CDR3, as DNA: TGTGCCAGCAGAAAACAGGGGGCGTTTAATGAAAAACTGTTTTTT. Translation: CASRKQGAFNEKLFF.

The chain couples TRBV6-5 to TRBJ2-2, with a weak D call TRBD2 (5 bases). The CDR3 totals 14 residues. V was cut by 2 bases and J by 4 bases, with 8 bases left in between. Germline CDR1 MNHEY, CDR2 SVGAGI. The CDR3 reads CASSYERSTGELFF. CDR3 DNA: TGTGCCAGCAGTTACGAGCGGAGCACCGGGGAGCTGTTTTTT.